The next 5 T cell receptor beta chains were all read from a single sample in a study of blood T cell repertoires in COVID-19. Some clones are missing from TCRdb's copy, which holds only in-frame ones; the method was immunoSEQ multiplex PCR. The sample has about 240,000 clones; about 89% are singletons. The sequenced material came from PBMCs or T cells enriched from blood (not recorded which). These receptors were taken from a young woman who had recovered from COVID-19.

This chain links TRBV7-9 with TRBJ1-2; TRBD1 matches 12 bases. V was clipped by 3 bases and J by 2 bases; unmatched bases: 7. The CDR3 covers 17 residues. Germline lookup yields CDR1 SEHNR and CDR2 FQNEAQ (reference sequence). The CDR3 nucleotides are TGTGCCAGCAGCTTTTTAGCCGGGACAGGGGGCAACTATGGCTACACCTTC. It specifies CASSFLAGTGGNYGYTF.

The chain recombines TRBV4-3 with TRBJ1-5; TRBD1 matches at 8 bases. The CDR3 loop spans 15 amino acids. From germline, CDR1 is LGHNA and CDR2 YSLEER. The ends lost 1 base at V and 7 bases at J; junction bases unmatched: 6. CDR3: CASSQGRSGGQPQHF. In nucleotides, the CDR3 is TGCGCCAGCAGCCAAGGGAGGTCAGGGGGCCAGCCCCAGCATTTT.

The chain recombines TRBV5-1 with TRBJ2-5; a weak D match, TRBD1 (5 bases). Germline V lookup: CDR1 SGHRS, CDR2 YFSETQ. This CDR3 is built from 15 residues. The V end lost 0 bases, the J end lost 3 bases, and 12 bases lay between the germline ends. CDR3: CASSLGRGSEETQYF. CDR3 DNA sequence: TGCGCCAGCAGCTTGGGAAGGGGATCGGAAGAGACCCAGTACTTC.

CDR3 loop: CASSFAGGGTDTQYF. In DNA, the CDR3 is TGTGCCAGCAGCTTTGCGGGAGGAGGTACAGATACGCAGTATTTT. The gene calls are TRBV7-2 and TRBJ2-3; 8 bases match TRBD2. Germline trimming cut 3 bases from V and 3 bases from J; bases unmatched to any gene: 5. This CDR3 spans 15 amino acids. Germline-derived CDR1 and CDR2 are SGHTA and FQGNSA.

A few counts support this clone. The chain recombines TRBV7-2 with TRBJ1-2, with TRBD1 matching over 9 bases. V lost 8 bases, J lost 4 bases, and 5 bases stayed unmatched. Germline CDR1 reads SGHTA; CDR2 reads FQGNSA. CDR3 length: 13 amino acids. The CDR3 DNA reads TGTGCCAGCTCCAGGGACAGGGCCTATGGCTACACCTTC. Amino acids: CASSRDRAYGYTF. Together with reference TRBV7-2 and TRBJ1-2, the CDR3 gives the full variable domain: GAGVSQSPSNKVTEKGKDVELRCDPISGHTALYWYRQSLGQGLEFLIYFQGNSAPDKSGLPSDRFSAERTGGSVSTLTIQRTQQEDSAVYLCASSRDRAYGYTFGSGTRLTVV.